This T cell receptor (beta chain) was retrieved from a study of shared clonotypes between healthy human individuals. Study context: The donor pool was made up of a couple of women and three men aged 18 to 49. Notes on the study in general: Larger richness was generally estimated for naive than memory subsets. Sequencing depth was predicted to influence how clonotypes are shared among donors.

Concerning this clone itself: Its specificity is not known.

The CDR3 spans 15 residues. Germline lookup yields CDR1 SGHNT and CDR2 YYREEE (reference sequence). Trimming stripped 1 base from V and 7 bases from J, with 17 bases between. Several immunoSEQ 96-well plates shared each subset's DNA, each plate a replicate. The table came from immunoSEQ multiplex PCR; TCRdb's copy has only in-frame clones and leaves some out. The repertoire consists of roughly 2.4 million clones, with nearly 97% occurring once and the leading ten covering 0.13%. The receptor comes from a man aged 18 to 35 in good health. Sequencing was performed on naive CD4+ T cells sorted from blood. Subset specified: CD45RA+ positively selected. The chain employs TRBV5-4 and TRBJ1-1; maybe TRBD1 (6 bases). This chain's CDR3 is CASSLYGGGVSEAFF. CDR3 nucleotides: TGTGCCAGCAGCTTGTATGGAGGGGGAGTAAGTGAAGCTTTCTTT.